Below are 32 T cell receptor beta chains sequenced from a single sample in a study of early T cells in non-severe SARS-CoV-2 infection. TCRdb reanalysed the 5' RACE reads using MiXCR and keeps one entry per CDR3 protein. The table shows about 10,000 distinct CDR3 sequences, with around 4.9% occurring only once. The sample was whole blood. All receptors come from an adult who was a healthcare worker with PCR-confirmed SARS-CoV-2 infection or an uninfected control (not recorded which).

This clonotype appeared many times. This rearrangement joins TRBV6-2 or TRBV6-3 to TRBJ2-1, with a tentative D call TRBD1 (6 bases). The V and J ends lost 2 bases and 8 bases respectively, with 13 bases between them. CDR1 is MNHEY, CDR2 SVGEGT, per germline. The CDR3 covers 14 residues. The CDR3 sequence is CASSYNRVPYEQFF. The CDR3 DNA reads TGTGCCAGCAGTTACAACAGGGTACCGTATGAGCAGTTCTTC.

This clonotype was seen many times. In nucleotides, the CDR3 is TGCGCCAGCCTCCGAGGGACGAACTCTGGGGCCAACGTCCTGACTTTC. Translated, it gives CASLRGTNSGANVLTF. The chain carries TRBV5-1 and TRBJ2-6, with D tentatively TRBD1 or TRBD2 (5 bases each). Per germline, CDR1 SGHRS and CDR2 YFSETQ. Trimming removed 7 bases at V and 0 bases at J, with 14 bases between. CDR3 length equals 16 residues.

This clonotype occurred many times. The rearrangement links TRBV11-2 to TRBJ2-6; D call uncertain. The CDR3 covers 15 residues. Germline assignment: CDR1 SGHAT and CDR2 FQNNGV. Trimming pared 7 bases from V and 0 bases from J, leaving 10 bases between. The CDR3 protein is CASMSIRSGANVLTF. In DNA, the CDR3 is TGTGCCAGCATGAGTATCCGCTCTGGGGCCAACGTCCTGACTTTC.

This clonotype came up a few times. The chain has TRBV7-2 and TRBJ2-3; D gene ambiguous. Germline assignment: CDR1 SGHTA and CDR2 FQGNSA. The length of the CDR3 is 14 residues. V lost 10 bases and J lost 0, with 14 bases in between. The CDR3 here is CATSTGSSTDTQYF. CDR3 sequence (DNA): TGTGCCACCTCCACCGGGTCTAGCACAGATACGCAGTATTTT.

Comments on this clonotype: With a much larger clone just one base away, this may be a read error. This chain uses TRBV12-3 or TRBV12-4 with TRBJ1-3; D is uncertain. The CDR3 is 12 amino acids. The CDR3 reads CAGSPIRDTIYF. The CDR3 DNA reads as TGTGCCGGCAGTCCTATCCGAGACACCATATATTTT.

This chain links TRBV5-1 with TRBJ2-7; D is unresolved. V was pared by 4 bases and J by 2 bases, with 10 bases between. Germline V gene sequence: CDR1 SGHRS, CDR2 YFSETQ. This CDR3 contains 13 residues. The DNA for the CDR3 is TGCGCCAGCAGCATTGCTTCAGCCTACGAGCAGTACTTC. It yields the protein CASSIASAYEQYF.

This sequence joins TRBV29-1 and TRBJ2-7; D uncertain. CDR1 and CDR2 (germline): SQVTM, ANQGSEA. Between the trimmed V and J ends, which lost 6 bases and 2 bases, there was a span of 8 bases. The CDR3 consists of 11 residues. CDR3 sequence (DNA): TGCAGCGTCCTTGCTACCTACGAGCAGTACTTC. Encoded protein: CSVLATYEQYF.

By share, this clonotype ranks as medium-sized. The chain links TRBV7-9 to TRBJ1-1; D is ambiguous. Germline V CDR1 and CDR2: SEHNR, FQNEAQ (reference sequence). Trimming took 1 base from V and 1 from J, leaving 4 bases between them. The CDR3 is 13 residues long. The CDR3 spells CASSLGTNTEAFF. Written as DNA, the CDR3 is TGTGCCAGCAGCTTAGGAACGAACACTGAAGCTTTCTTT.

The rearrangement uses TRBV12-3 or TRBV12-4 and TRBJ1-5; unclear D gene. V was clipped by 7 bases and J by 2 bases, with 6 bases between them. The CDR3 runs to 12 residues. The CDR3: CASTFGNQPQHF. Here the CDR3 DNA reads TGTGCCAGCACCTTCGGCAATCAGCCCCAGCATTTT.

Sample share makes this clonotype medium-sized (0.01 to 0.1%). The CDR3 nucleotides are TGTGCCAGCAGCTTTTTTACGGACGTCTCCTACGAGCAGTACTTC. This translates into CASSFFTDVSYEQYF. The chain couples TRBV11-1 to TRBJ2-7; no reliable D call. The CDR3 totals 15 residues. Germline lookup yields CDR1 SGHAT and CDR2 FQDESV (reference sequence). Between the trimmed V and J ends, which lost 3 bases and 0 bases, there was a span of 12 bases.

The sample holds many counts of this clonotype. This chain connects TRBV10-2 to TRBJ2-5; 10 bases line up with TRBD2. V trimming: 5 bases; J trimming: 2 bases; junction bases outside the gene matches: 5. The CDR3 is made up of 15 amino acids. In germline, CDR1 is WSHSY, CDR2 SAAADI. The CDR3 region has the DNA TGCGCCAGCAGTCATTTAGCGGGGGGACAAGAGACCCAGTACTTC. This codes for CASSHLAGGQETQYF.

This clonotype was counted at least ten times. The chain is built from TRBV7-9 and TRBJ1-5; TRBD1 is a possible D gene (6 bases). Germline V gene sequence: CDR1 SEHNR, CDR2 FQNEAQ (reference sequence). The V end lost 5 bases, the J end lost 0 bases, and 14 bases lay between the germline ends. This CDR3 has 16 amino acids. The CDR3 nucleotides are TGTGCCAGCAGCACAGGGAGGGGTGGTAGCAATCAGCCCCAGCATTTT. It translates to CASSTGRGGSNQPQHF.

By its share, this clonotype is medium-sized. V and J are TRBV7-9 and TRBJ2-7; D gene ambiguous. The CDR3 sequence is 13 residues long. V was shortened by 4 bases and J by 1 base, with 8 bases between the two germline ends. Germline V gives CDR1 SEHNR, CDR2 FQNEAQ (reference sequence). The CDR3 DNA follows: TGTGCCAGCAGCTGGATCTCGTCCTACGAGCAGTACTTC. Its protein product is CASSWISSYEQYF.

The rearrangement links TRBV16 to TRBJ2-5; tentatively, D is TRBD1 or TRBD2 (6 bases each). This CDR3 spans 15 amino acids. V lost 0 bases to trimming and J lost 5 bases, with 13 bases between them. Germline V lookup: CDR1 KGHSY, CDR2 FQNENV. The CDR3 protein is CASSQSRGRRETQYF. DNA of the CDR3: TGTGCCAGCAGCCAATCTCGGGGGCGCCGGGAGACCCAGTACTTC.

Many counts were recorded for this clonotype. The V gene is TRBV28, the J gene TRBJ2-5, with 7 nucleotides matching TRBD1. The CDR3 runs 12 residues. Germline V gene sequence: CDR1 MDHEN, CDR2 SYDVKM. V shed 6 bases and J 4 bases; nucleotides not matched to a gene: 2. The CDR3 DNA sequence: TGTGCCAGCAGCTACAGGGGAGAGACCCAGTACTTC. Amino acid sequence: CASSYRGETQYF. Based on the CDR3 plus reference TRBV28 and TRBJ2-5, the full variable domain is DVKVTQSSRYLVKRTGEKVFLECVQDMDHENMFWYRQDPGLGLRLIYFSYDVKMKEKGDIPEGYSVSREKKERFSLILESASTNQTSMYLCASSYRGETQYFGPGTRLLVL.

This clonotype was seen ten or more times. This chain connects TRBV6-2 or TRBV6-3 to TRBJ2-1; 7 positions agree with TRBD1. The V and J ends lost 2 bases and 12 bases, in that order; junction bases with no gene match: 10. Germline CDR1 is MNHEY and CDR2 is SVGEGT. The CDR3 totals 14 residues. In nucleotides, the CDR3 is TGTGCCAGCAGTTACCCACCACAGGGGAGTCGGCAGTTCTTC. Protein sequence: CASSYPPQGSRQFF.

This clonotype was observed many times. The chain recombines TRBV6-5 with TRBJ1-6, with no clear D. This CDR3 spans 14 amino acids. Trimming pared 6 bases from V and 1 base from J, leaving 7 bases between. Germline V gene sequence: CDR1 MNHEY, CDR2 SVGAGI. The CDR3 DNA reads as TGTGCCAGCAGCTCACAATCCTATAATTCACCCCTCCACTTT. It specifies CASSSQSYNSPLHF.

This clonotype showed up many times. The chain uses TRBV6-1 and TRBJ1-5; no firm D call. The CDR3 has 16 amino acids. Deletions cut 4 bases from V and 4 bases from J, with 17 bases between. Germline CDR1 reads MNHNS; CDR2 reads SASEGT. The CDR3 DNA sequence: TGTGCCAGCAGTGCGCCGCTACGAAATCCAAATCAGCCCCAGCATTTT. It codes for CASSAPLRNPNQPQHF.

The table lists this clonotype with many counts. In DNA form, the CDR3 reads TGTGCCAGCAGCCACTTCCTGACTGGAGTCGACACAGATACGCAGTATTTT. Protein sequence: CASSHFLTGVDTDTQYF. J is TRBJ2-3 and V is TRBV3-1; no clear D. The V and J ends lost 3 bases and 2 bases respectively, with 18 bases between them. CDR1 and CDR2 (germline): LGHDT, YNNKEL (reference sequence). This CDR3 region has 17 residues.

This clonotype has at least ten counts. This chain uses TRBV7-6 with TRBJ2-3; D is unclear. Trimming cost V 1 base and J 3 bases, with 5 bases left between them. The germline gives CDR1 SGHVS, CDR2 FNYEAQ. The CDR3 runs 13 residues. In DNA form, the CDR3 reads TGTGCCAGCAGCTTAGGCGCTACAGATACGCAGTATTTT. Encoded protein: CASSLGATDTQYF.

As to this clonotype: One junction end disagrees with the germline gene, perhaps due to a read error. The chain is built from TRBV3-1 and TRBJ1-2; D gene uncertain. The CDR3 loop spans 14 amino acids. The germline V gene encodes CDR1 LGHDT and CDR2 YNNKEL (reference sequence). Here the CDR3 reads CASSKESQSYGYTF. The CDR3 DNA reads TGTGCCAGCAGCAAAGAGTCCCAGTCATATGGCTACACCTTC.

V and J are TRBV18 and TRBJ1-5, with D hard to call. V was pared by 3 bases and J by 7 bases, with 13 bases between. Germline CDR1 reads KGHSH; CDR2 reads LQKENI. The CDR3 runs 14 residues. This CDR3 is CASSPTRAKQPQHF. In DNA, the CDR3 is TGTGCCAGCTCACCCACTAGGGCGAAGCAGCCCCAGCATTTT.

This clonotype was recorded many times. The V and J genes are TRBV7-9 and TRBJ1-1; no clear D gene. This CDR3 region has 13 residues. The germline V gene has CDR1 SEHNR and CDR2 FQNEAQ (reference sequence). V shed 1 base and J shed 4 bases, with 7 bases lying between them. The DNA of the CDR3 is TGTGCCAGCAGCTTAGTTCCGGGCACTGAAGCTTTCTTT. It translates to CASSLVPGTEAFF. The complete variable domain, with remaining parts taken from reference TRBV7-9 and TRBJ1-1, reads DTGVSQNPRHKITKRGQNVTFRCDPISEHNRLYWYRQTLGQGPEFLTYFQNEAQLEKSRLLSDRFSAERPKGSFSTLEIQRTEQGDSAMYLCASSLVPGTEAFFGQGTRLTVV.

The rearrangement links TRBV20-1 to TRBJ1-1, with D possibly matching TRBD1 (6 bases). CDR1 is DFQATT, CDR2 SNEGSKA, per germline (reference sequence). The CDR3 is 18 residues long. V was pared by 0 bases and J by 0 bases, with 20 bases between. The DNA of the CDR3 is TGCAGTGCTAGAGACCCGGCGGGTAGGGGGTTTATGAACACTGAAGCTTTCTTT. This gives the protein CSARDPAGRGFMNTEAFF.

This clonotype was counted at least ten times. This chain connects TRBV11-3 to TRBJ2-3; D not resolved. Germline V CDR1 and CDR2: SGHNT, YENEEA. The V end lost 5 bases, the J end lost 2 bases, and 8 bases lay between the germline ends. The CDR3 runs 13 residues. CDR3 sequence: CASSLVLTDTQYF. DNA for the CDR3: TGTGCCAGCAGCCTCGTACTCACAGATACGCAGTATTTT.

By frequency in the sample, this clonotype is medium-sized. V and J are TRBV9 and TRBJ1-6; 7 nucleotides align to TRBD1. V lost 4 bases and J lost 8; bases outside the gene matches: 6. The CDR3 loop spans 14 amino acids. Per the germline V gene, CDR1 is SGDLS and CDR2 is YYNGEE. The CDR3 region is CASSRQGLDSPLHF. The DNA for the CDR3 is TGTGCCAGCAGCCGACAGGGACTCGATTCACCCCTCCACTTT.

This clonotype was counted at least ten times. The J gene is TRBJ1-1, the V gene TRBV20-1; tentatively, D is TRBD1 (6 bases). Germline V gene lookup returns CDR1 DFQATT and CDR2 SNEGSKA (reference sequence). The CDR3 sequence is 15 residues long. Between the trimmed V and J ends, which lost 5 bases and 3 bases, there was a span of 19 bases. CDR3 protein: CSAPYGDRRDTEAFF. The CDR3 region has the DNA TGCAGTGCTCCTTACGGAGACAGGAGGGACACTGAAGCTTTCTTT.

In this sample, this clonotype turned up many times. CDR3 DNA: TGTGCCAGCAGTTACGCCCACAGGGAGGCTGAAGCTTTCTTT. Its translation: CASSYAHREAEAFF. The V gene is TRBV6-5, the J gene TRBJ1-1, with D perhaps matching TRBD1 (6 bases). The CDR3 has 14 residues. Germline-derived CDR1 and CDR2 are MNHEY and SVGAGI. With 2 bases removed from V and 6 bases from J, the gap between germline ends came to 13 bases.

This clonotype was found many times. The CDR3 region has the DNA TGCAGCGCTGTGGGACTAGCAGGCGTCAACACAGATACGCAGTATTTT. The encoded protein is CSAVGLAGVNTDTQYF. The V and J genes are TRBV29-1 and TRBJ2-3, with 9 bases aligning to TRBD2. This CDR3 contains 16 residues. J was trimmed by 2 bases and V by 7 bases; bases with no gene match: 13. Germline V CDR1 and CDR2: SQVTM, ANQGSEA.

This clonotype has ten or more counts. This sequence joins TRBV4-2 and TRBJ2-7, with D perhaps matching TRBD1 (6 bases). Trimming stripped 2 bases from V and 0 bases from J, with 26 bases between. This CDR3 has 20 residues. The germline V gene has CDR1 LGHNA and CDR2 YNFKEQ. The CDR3 loop reads CASSQMTGAGDDPISYEQYF. The CDR3 DNA is TGTGCCAGCAGCCAAATGACTGGCGCAGGGGACGATCCGATCTCCTACGAGCAGTACTTC.

Here the CDR3 reads CASSTGTGNTGELFF. The CDR3 nucleotides read TGTGCCAGTAGTACCGGGACAGGGAACACCGGGGAGCTGTTTTTT. The rearrangement links TRBV19 to TRBJ2-2; 8 positions match TRBD1. V shed 4 bases, J shed 1 base, and the junction held 2 bases outside the gene matches. The germline gives CDR1 LNHDA, CDR2 SQIVND (reference sequence). The CDR3 sequence is 15 residues long.

This clonotype is medium-sized (0.01 to 0.1%). J is TRBJ2-3 and V is TRBV7-4, with 7 bases matching TRBD2. J gave up 6 bases and V 8 bases, and 5 bases lay outside the gene matches. The CDR3 has 12 residues. Germline CDR1 and CDR2: SGHVT and SQSDAQ. Written as DNA, the CDR3 is TGTGCCAGCCCCACCGGGGGGGATACGCAGTATTTT. Residues: CASPTGGDTQYF.